The 26 T cell receptor beta chains reported below all come from one sample, sequenced in a study of OX40 agonist ivuxolimab in advanced cancers. TCRdb keeps only in-frame clones here, not all; method: immunoSEQ multiplex PCR. The sample has 55,000 to 70,000 clones, 80% to 90% seen once. This sample comprised CD4+ or CD8+ T cells sorted from blood, obtained in a trial of the OX40 agonist ivuxolimab. These receptors were taken from an adult with an advanced solid tumor such as melanoma, head and neck, liver or kidney cancer.

This clone was recorded only once. This chain links TRBV6-6 with TRBJ1-5, with D unresolved. The CDR3 is 12 residues long. Germline-derived CDR1 and CDR2 are MNHNY and SVGAGI (reference sequence). V was shortened by 7 bases and J by 1 base, with 5 bases between the two germline ends. CDR3 amino acids: CASKQSNQPQHF. CDR3 coding DNA: TGTGCCAGCAAGCAAAGCAATCAGCCCCAGCATTTT.

This chain uses TRBV6-1 with TRBJ1-3, with no clear D. From germline, CDR1 is MNHNS and CDR2 SASEGT. V dropped 7 bases and J dropped 0 bases, with 13 bases sitting between them. CDR3 size: 15 residues. CDR3 loop: CASTLHGLSGNTIYF. The DNA for the CDR3 is TGTGCCAGCACCCTACACGGGCTCTCTGGAAACACCATATATTTT.

This chain connects TRBV6-5 to TRBJ2-7; D perhaps matches TRBD1 (6 bases). CDR1 is MNHEY and CDR2 is SVGAGI in the germline V gene. Trimming cost V 6 bases and J 6 bases, with 9 bases left between them. CDR3 length: 11 residues. The CDR3 sequence is CASSEGVEQYF. DNA of the CDR3: TGTGCCAGCAGCGAGGGGGTCGAGCAGTACTTC.

This sequence joins TRBV18 and TRBJ2-7; 13 bases line up with TRBD2. V gave up 3 bases and J gave up 8 bases; unmatched junction bases: 1. CDR3 size: 13 residues. Germline V CDR1 and CDR2: KGHSH, LQKENI. The CDR3, as DNA: TGTGCCAGCTCACCGGGACTAGCGGGAAAGCAGTACTTC. Amino acid sequence: CASSPGLAGKQYF.

In the case of this clone: The same CDR3 can be traced to other DNA sequences in this sample. V gene TRBV11-2 combines with J gene TRBJ2-7, with no clear D. CDR3 length: 13 residues. Trimming took off 1 base at V and 3 bases at J, with 7 bases between the two ends. Germline assignment: CDR1 SGHAT and CDR2 FQNNGV. The CDR3 spells CASSLGRSYEQYF. DNA of the CDR3: TGTGCCAGCAGCTTAGGTCGGAGCTACGAGCAGTACTTC.

The V and J genes are TRBV28 and TRBJ2-5; unclear D gene. With the DNA end fitting TRBJ2-7 better, the J assignment may be wrong. The CDR3 covers 12 residues. CDR1 MDHEN and CDR2 SYDVKM come from the germline V gene. The CDR3 region is CASWAHPYEQYF. CDR3 nucleotides: TGTGCCAGCTGGGCCCATCCCTACGAGCAGTACTTC.

The chain couples TRBV7-9 to TRBJ2-1; D perhaps matches TRBD1 (5 bases). Germline CDR1 and CDR2: SEHNR and FQNEAQ (reference sequence). Trimming took off 0 bases at V and 7 bases at J, with 13 bases between the two ends. The CDR3 is made up of 15 amino acids. CDR3 in amino acids: CASSLAQAAGNEQFF. The DNA for the CDR3 is TGTGCCAGCAGCTTAGCACAGGCCGCTGGGAATGAGCAGTTCTTC. Full variable domain (outside the CDR3, taken from reference TRBV7-9 and TRBJ2-1): DTGVSQNPRHKITKRGQNVTFRCDPISEHNRLYWYRQTLGQGPEFLTYFQNEAQLEKSRLLSDRFSAERPKGSFSTLEIQRTEQGDSAMYLCASSLAQAAGNEQFFGPGTRLTVL.

The CDR3 DNA reads as TGTGCCAGCAGTGGGGGTGGTCAGCCCCAGCATTTT. This codes for CASSGGGQPQHF. This sequence joins TRBV6-1 and TRBJ1-5; no reliable D call. CDR1 is MNHNS and CDR2 is SASEGT in the germline V gene. The CDR3 is 12 amino acids. V was trimmed by 4 bases and J by 6 bases, leaving 7 bases between them.

The rearrangement joins TRBV28 to TRBJ1-6; 8 bases are shared with TRBD1. Germline V gene data show CDR1 as MDHEN and CDR2 as SYDVKM. CDR3 size: 15 residues. V lost 5 bases and J lost 11; bases outside the gene matches: 11. The CDR3 DNA reads TGTGCCAGCAGTGACACGGACAGGGTAAGACCACCCCTCCACTTT. This gives the protein CASSDTDRVRPPLHF.

The chain uses TRBV6-5 and TRBJ2-7, with D uncertain. V was clipped by 7 bases and J by 2 bases, with 18 bases between them. The germline V gene has CDR1 MNHEY and CDR2 SVGAGI. The CDR3 runs 15 residues. This chain's CDR3 is CASTSISLPTYEQYF. DNA of the CDR3: TGTGCCAGCACCTCGATAAGCTTGCCCACCTACGAGCAGTACTTC.

This chain joins TRBV6-6 and TRBJ2-1; D call uncertain. V gave up 3 bases and J gave up 6 bases, with 9 bases separating them. CDR3 length: 13 amino acids. Per germline, CDR1 MNHNY and CDR2 SVGAGI (reference sequence). CDR3 in amino acids: CASSYMASNEQFF. CDR3 DNA: TGTGCCAGCAGTTATATGGCCAGCAATGAGCAGTTCTTC.

The chain recombines TRBV5-1 with TRBJ2-7; 7 positions agree with TRBD1. J was trimmed by 2 bases and V by 5 bases; bases with no gene match: 4. Per germline, CDR1 SGHRS and CDR2 YFSETQ. The CDR3 is 13 amino acids. In DNA, the CDR3 is TGCGCCAGCAGGAGACAGGGACCCTACGAGCAGTACTTC. It translates to CASRRQGPYEQYF.

The rearrangement links TRBV7-8 to TRBJ2-2, with TRBD1 matching 8 bases. The CDR3 is 16 residues long. Germline V lookup: CDR1 SGHVS, CDR2 FQNEAQ. J lost 0 bases, V lost 5 bases, and 5 bases had no gene match. CDR3 residues: CASSTRQGSNTGELFF. CDR3 nucleotide sequence: TGTGCCAGCAGCACTAGACAGGGGTCGAACACCGGGGAGCTGTTTTTT.

The chain is built from TRBV14 and TRBJ2-7; no clear D. In germline, CDR1 is SGHDN, CDR2 FVKESK. The CDR3 runs 12 residues. Between the trimmed V and J ends, which lost 0 bases and 5 bases, there was a span of 5 bases. CDR3 sequence (DNA): TGTGCCAGCAGCCAAGAAAGGAACGAGCAGTACTTC. This codes for CASSQERNEQYF.

This chain links TRBV7-9 with TRBJ2-1; perhaps TRBD2 as D (7 bases). CDR1 and CDR2 from the germline V gene are SEHNR and FQNEAQ (reference sequence). The CDR3 spans 15 residues. With 5 bases removed from V and 4 bases from J, the gap between germline ends came to 15 bases. DNA for the CDR3: TGTGCCAGCAGCCCGCCGGCGGGGGCATACAATGAGCAGTTCTTC. Translation: CASSPPAGAYNEQFF.

The chain is built from TRBV20-1 and TRBJ2-1, with TRBD1 as a possible D gene (5 bases). Germline V lookup: CDR1 DFQATT, CDR2 SNEGSKA (reference sequence). Trimming took 5 bases from V and 8 from J, leaving 7 bases between them. The CDR3 covers 10 residues. This chain's CDR3 is CSAFRDEQFF. CDR3 in DNA: TGCAGTGCTTTCAGGGATGAGCAGTTCTTC.

V gene TRBV6-5 combines with J gene TRBJ2-5, with 12 bases lining up with TRBD2. Trimming at V came to 2 bases and at J to 5 bases, leaving 6 bases not matched to a gene. CDR1 is MNHEY, CDR2 SVGAGI, per germline. The CDR3 consists of 16 residues. The CDR3 DNA is TGTGCCAGCAGTTACCGAGGACTAGCGGGATGGGAGACCCAGTACTTC. It codes for CASSYRGLAGWETQYF.

The chain is built from TRBV7-8 and TRBJ2-1; D call uncertain. There are 14 residues in the CDR3. Germline V gene sequence: CDR1 SGHVS, CDR2 FQNEAQ. Trimming shortened V by 5 bases and J by 4 bases, and 12 bases separated the two germline ends. The CDR3 reads CASSPRLRYNEQFF. The CDR3 DNA reads TGTGCCAGCAGCCCTCGCCTTAGGTACAATGAGCAGTTCTTC.

The V gene is TRBV6-1, the J gene TRBJ2-1; 9 positions match TRBD2. Germline trimming cut 7 bases from V and 5 bases from J; bases unmatched to any gene: 6. Germline CDR1 MNHNS, CDR2 SASEGT. This CDR3 comprises 14 residues. Here the CDR3 reads CASNGREGNNEQFF. The CDR3 nucleotides are TGTGCCAGCAATGGGCGGGAGGGTAACAATGAGCAGTTCTTC.

The CDR3 loop reads CASSYSSGGIYEQYF. For the CDR3, the DNA is TGTGCCAGCAGTTACTCTTCAGGGGGTATTTACGAGCAGTACTTC. The chain is built from TRBV6-5 and TRBJ2-7, with 7 bases that match TRBD1. V lost 0 bases, J lost 4 bases, and 6 bases stayed unmatched. Germline V gene sequence: CDR1 MNHEY, CDR2 SVGAGI. The CDR3 loop spans 15 amino acids.

The CDR3 is CASSLAGHHANYGYTF. The DNA for the CDR3 is TGTGCCAGCAGCTTGGCGGGACACCATGCTAACTATGGCTACACCTTC. V is TRBV11-2 and J is TRBJ1-2; D might be TRBD1 (6 bases). Germline assignment: CDR1 SGHAT and CDR2 FQNNGV. The length of the CDR3 is 16 residues. V was pared by 3 bases and J by 0 bases, with 14 bases between.

The chain couples TRBV11-3 to TRBJ2-5; weak D call: TRBD1 (5 bases). The CDR3 covers 15 residues. Germline values: CDR1 SGHNT, CDR2 YENEEA. V gave up 4 bases and J gave up 0 bases, with 12 bases separating them. CDR3 residues: CASSSFLDNQETQYF. The CDR3, as DNA: TGTGCCAGCAGCTCATTTCTGGACAACCAAGAGACCCAGTACTTC.

J is TRBJ1-3 and V is TRBV5-1, with a weak D call TRBD1 (6 bases). Germline CDR1 reads SGHRS; CDR2 reads YFSETQ. The CDR3 extends over 15 amino acids. Trimming removed 2 bases at V and 3 bases at J, with 12 bases between. CDR3 sequence (DNA): TGCGCCAGCAGCTTACAGGGAAACTTTGGAAACACCATATATTTT. It translates to CASSLQGNFGNTIYF.

The rearrangement joins TRBV2 to TRBJ2-3; D gene ambiguous. V was cut by 7 bases and J by 7 bases, with 12 bases left in between. Germline values: CDR1 SNHLY, CDR2 FYNNEI. This CDR3 spans 12 amino acids. For the CDR3, the DNA is TGTGCCAGCAATCTAGGTGGGAATACGCAGTATTTT. It specifies CASNLGGNTQYF.

The chain recombines TRBV6-1 with TRBJ2-2; no clear D gene. The CDR3 contains 12 residues. Per the germline V gene, CDR1 is MNHNS and CDR2 is SASEGT. Trimming shortened V by 1 base and J by 7 bases, and 4 bases separated the two germline ends. The CDR3 bases are TGTGCCAGCAGTGAAGGTCTCGGGGAGCTGTTTTTT. This gives the protein CASSEGLGELFF.

In the case of this clone: The junction does not match germline at one end; this may be a read error. V is TRBV28 and J is TRBJ2-7; TRBD1 matches 10 bases. The V gene's germline CDR1 is MDHEN and CDR2 SYDVKM. The length of the CDR3 is 11 residues. CDR3 bases: TGTGCCAGCAGCCGGGACAGGGGTGAGCACTTC. This encodes CASSRDRGEHF.